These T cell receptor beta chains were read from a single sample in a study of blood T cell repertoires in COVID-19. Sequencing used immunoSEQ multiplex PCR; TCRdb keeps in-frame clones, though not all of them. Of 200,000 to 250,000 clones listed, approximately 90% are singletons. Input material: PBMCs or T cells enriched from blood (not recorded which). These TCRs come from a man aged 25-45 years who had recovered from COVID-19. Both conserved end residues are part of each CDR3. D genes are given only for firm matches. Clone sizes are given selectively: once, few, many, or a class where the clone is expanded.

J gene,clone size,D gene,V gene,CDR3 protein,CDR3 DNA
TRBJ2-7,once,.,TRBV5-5,CASSLTTYEQYF,TGTGCCAGCAGCTTAACAACCTACGAGCAGTACTTC
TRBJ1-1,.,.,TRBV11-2,CASSEQGFNTEAFF,TGTGCCAGCAGCGAACAGGGATTTAACACTGAAGCTTTCTTT
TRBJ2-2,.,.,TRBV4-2,CASSPQAGPTNTGELFF,TGTGCCAGCAGCCCCCAGGCGGGACCTACGAACACCGGGGAGCTGTTTTTT
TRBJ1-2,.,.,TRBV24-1,CATSGLGLAGETYGYTF,TGTGCCACCAGTGGCCTTGGCTTGGCAGGCGAGACCTATGGCTACACCTTC
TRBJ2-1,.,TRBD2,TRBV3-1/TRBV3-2,CASSQRASAGGPIEQFF,TGTGCCAGCAGCCAAAGAGCATCAGCGGGGGGGCCGATTGAGCAGTTCTTC
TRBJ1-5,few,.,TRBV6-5,CASRAHLQGQPQHF,TGTGCCAGCAGGGCTCATCTACAGGGCCAGCCCCAGCATTTT
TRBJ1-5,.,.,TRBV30,CAWSVHGNQPQHF,TGTGCCTGGAGTGTACATGGCAATCAGCCCCAGCATTTT
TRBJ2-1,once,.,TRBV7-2,CASSLASTEAKFF,TGTGCCAGCAGCTTAGCATCGACAGAGGCGAAGTTCTTC
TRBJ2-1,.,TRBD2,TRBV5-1,CASSSDLAGVAEQFF,TGCGCCAGCAGCTCTGATCTAGCGGGAGTTGCTGAGCAGTTCTTC
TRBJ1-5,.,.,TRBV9,CASSVGGGEVQPQHF,TGTGCCAGCAGCGTAGGCGGAGGGGAAGTACAGCCCCAGCATTTT
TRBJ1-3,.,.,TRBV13,CASSAGRVSGNTIYF,TGTGCCAGCAGCGCCGGGCGGGTCTCTGGAAACACCATATATTTT
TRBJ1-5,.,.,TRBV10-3,CAARGGGLPNQPQHF,TGTGCCGCCCGAGGAGGTGGCTTACCAAATCAGCCCCAGCATTTT
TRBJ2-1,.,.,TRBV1,CTSSQAASGNPYNEQFF,TGCACCAGCAGCCAAGCGGCTAGCGGGAACCCCTACAATGAGCAGTTCTTC
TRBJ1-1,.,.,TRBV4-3,CASSAGLWTEAFF,TGCGCCAGCAGCGCGGGCCTGTGGACTGAAGCTTTCTTT
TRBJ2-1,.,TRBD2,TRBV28,CASSLYAGGSYNEQFF,TGTGCCAGCAGTTTATATGCGGGAGGTTCATACAATGAGCAGTTCTTC
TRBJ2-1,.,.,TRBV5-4,CASSPVGDYNEQFF,TGTGCCAGCAGCCCCGTCGGGGATTACAATGAGCAGTTCTTC
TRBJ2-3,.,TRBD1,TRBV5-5,CASSLGQGAEDTQYF,TGTGCCAGCAGCTTGGGGCAGGGGGCTGAAGATACGCAGTATTTT
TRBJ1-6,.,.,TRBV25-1,CASSESGHGNSPLHF,TGTGCCAGCAGTGAATCGGGACACGGAAATTCACCCCTCCACTTT
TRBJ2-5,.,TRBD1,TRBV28,CASSPRGQGGGTQYF,TGTGCCAGCAGTCCAAGGGGACAGGGGGGAGGGACCCAGTACTTC
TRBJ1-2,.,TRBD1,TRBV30,CAWNKSGDRVDYGYTF,TGTGCCTGGAATAAATCGGGGGACAGGGTTGACTATGGCTACACCTTC
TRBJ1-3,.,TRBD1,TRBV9,CASGPGQGGNTIYF,TGTGCCAGCGGTCCGGGACAGGGGGGAAACACCATATATTTT
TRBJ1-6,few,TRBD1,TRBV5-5,CASSPGTGGDNSPLHF,TGTGCCAGCAGCCCTGGGACAGGGGGTGATAATTCACCCCTCCACTTT
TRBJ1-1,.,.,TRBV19,CASSIGDRMNTEAFF,TGTGCCAGTAGTATAGGTGACAGAATGAACACTGAAGCTTTCTTT
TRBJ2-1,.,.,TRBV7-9,CASSGRLEQFF,TGTGCCAGCAGCGGTAGACTTGAGCAGTTCTTC
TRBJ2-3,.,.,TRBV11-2,CASSLGRDILTDTQYF,TGTGCCAGCAGCTTAGGCCGGGACATCCTCACAGATACGCAGTATTTT
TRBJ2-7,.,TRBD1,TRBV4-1,CASSQSTGLNLYEQYF,TGCGCCAGCAGCCAGTCGACAGGGCTTAACCTCTACGAGCAGTACTTC